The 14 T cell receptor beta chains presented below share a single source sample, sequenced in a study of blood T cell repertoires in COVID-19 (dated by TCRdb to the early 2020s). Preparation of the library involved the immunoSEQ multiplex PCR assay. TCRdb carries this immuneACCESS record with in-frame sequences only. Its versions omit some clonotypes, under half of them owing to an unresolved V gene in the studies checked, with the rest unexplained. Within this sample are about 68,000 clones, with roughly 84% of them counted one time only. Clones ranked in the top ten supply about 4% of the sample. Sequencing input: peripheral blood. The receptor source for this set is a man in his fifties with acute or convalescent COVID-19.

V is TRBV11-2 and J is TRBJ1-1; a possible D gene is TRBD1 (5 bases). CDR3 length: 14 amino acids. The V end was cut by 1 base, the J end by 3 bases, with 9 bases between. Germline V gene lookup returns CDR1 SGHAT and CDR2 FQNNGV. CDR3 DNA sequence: TGTGCCAGCAGCTTAGCAGGGATCGACACTGAAGCTTTCTTT. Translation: CASSLAGIDTEAFF.

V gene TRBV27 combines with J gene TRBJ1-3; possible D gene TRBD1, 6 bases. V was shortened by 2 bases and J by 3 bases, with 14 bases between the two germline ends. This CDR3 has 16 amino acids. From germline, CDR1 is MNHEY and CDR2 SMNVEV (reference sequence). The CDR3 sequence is CASSLKQGRYGNTIYF. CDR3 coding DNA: TGTGCCAGCAGTTTAAAGCAGGGGCGGTATGGAAACACCATATATTTT.

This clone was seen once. CDR3 residues: CASSPLGTNNEQFF. The CDR3 bases are TGCGCCAGCAGCCCACTTGGGACTAACAATGAGCAGTTCTTC. V usage is TRBV4-1 and J usage is TRBJ2-1; TRBD2 agrees at 7 bases. Germline loops: CDR1 MGHRA, CDR2 YSYEKL. The J segment lost 5 bases and the V segment lost 4 bases, leaving 5 bases of the junction unmatched. This CDR3 region has 14 residues.

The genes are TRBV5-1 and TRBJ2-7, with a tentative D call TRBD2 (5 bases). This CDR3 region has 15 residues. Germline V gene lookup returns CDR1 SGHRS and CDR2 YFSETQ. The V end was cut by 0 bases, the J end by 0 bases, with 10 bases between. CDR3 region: CASSLGGLSSYEQYF. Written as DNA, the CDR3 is TGCGCCAGCAGCTTGGGCGGGTTAAGCTCCTACGAGCAGTACTTC.

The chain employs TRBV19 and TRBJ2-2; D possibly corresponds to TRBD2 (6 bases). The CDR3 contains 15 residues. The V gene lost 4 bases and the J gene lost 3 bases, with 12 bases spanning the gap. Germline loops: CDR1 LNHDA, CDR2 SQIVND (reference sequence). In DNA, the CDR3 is TGTGCCAGTAGTAGGGCAGGAGGGGACACCGGGGAGCTGTTTTTT. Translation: CASSRAGGDTGELFF.

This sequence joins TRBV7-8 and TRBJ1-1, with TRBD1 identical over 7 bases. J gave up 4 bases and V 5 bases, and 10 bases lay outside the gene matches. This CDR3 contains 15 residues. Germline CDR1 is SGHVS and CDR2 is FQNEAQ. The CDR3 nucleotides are TGTGCCAGCAGCCTCACCAACAGGGGTACCACTGAAGCTTTCTTT. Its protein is CASSLTNRGTTEAFF. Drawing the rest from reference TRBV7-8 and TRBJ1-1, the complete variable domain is GAGVSQSPRYKVAKRGQDVALRCDPISGHVSLFWYQQALGQGPEFLTYFQNEAQLDKSGLPSDRFFAERPEGSVSTLKIQRTQQEDSAVYLCASSLTNRGTTEAFFGQGTRLTVV.

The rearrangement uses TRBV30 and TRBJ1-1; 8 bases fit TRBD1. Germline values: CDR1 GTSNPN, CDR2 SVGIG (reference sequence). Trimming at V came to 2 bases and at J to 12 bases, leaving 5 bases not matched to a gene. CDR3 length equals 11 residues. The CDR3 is CAWSRTGRSFF. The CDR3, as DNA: TGTGCCTGGAGTAGGACAGGGAGGTCTTTCTTT.

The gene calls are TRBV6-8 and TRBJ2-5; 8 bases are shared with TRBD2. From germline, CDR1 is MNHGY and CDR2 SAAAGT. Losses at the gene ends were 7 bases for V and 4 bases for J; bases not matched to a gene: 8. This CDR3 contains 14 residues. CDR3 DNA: TGTGCCAGCATTTCTCCCAGCGGGGGAGAGACCCAGTACTTC. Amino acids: CASISPSGGETQYF.

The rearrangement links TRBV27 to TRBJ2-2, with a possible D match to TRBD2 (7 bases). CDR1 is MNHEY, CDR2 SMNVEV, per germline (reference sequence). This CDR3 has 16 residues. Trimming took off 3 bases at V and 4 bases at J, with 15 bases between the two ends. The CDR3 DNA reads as TGTGCCAGCAGTTTTCAGGGGACTATCAGCACCGGGGAGCTGTTTTTT. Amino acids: CASSFQGTISTGELFF.

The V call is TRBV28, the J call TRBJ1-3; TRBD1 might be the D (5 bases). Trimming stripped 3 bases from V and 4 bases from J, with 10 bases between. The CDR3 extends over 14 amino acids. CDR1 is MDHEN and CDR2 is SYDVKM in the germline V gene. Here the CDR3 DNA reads TGTGCCAGCAGTTTGGCGGGGCTGGGAAACACCATATATTTT. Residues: CASSLAGLGNTIYF.

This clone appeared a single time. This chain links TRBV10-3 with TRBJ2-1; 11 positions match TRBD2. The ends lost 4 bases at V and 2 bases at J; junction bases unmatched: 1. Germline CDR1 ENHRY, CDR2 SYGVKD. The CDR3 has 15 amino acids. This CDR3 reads CAISGLAGTYNEQFF. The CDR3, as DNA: TGTGCCATCAGTGGACTAGCGGGAACCTACAATGAGCAGTTCTTC.

The CDR3 sequence: CASSQTSNTEAFF. CDR3 DNA sequence: TGTGCCAGCAGCCAAACATCGAACACTGAAGCTTTCTTT. The chain joins TRBV7-3 to TRBJ1-1; D ambiguous. The V and J ends lost 5 bases and 1 base respectively, with 8 bases between them. Germline V CDR1 and CDR2: SGHTA, FQGTGA. The CDR3 is 13 amino acids.

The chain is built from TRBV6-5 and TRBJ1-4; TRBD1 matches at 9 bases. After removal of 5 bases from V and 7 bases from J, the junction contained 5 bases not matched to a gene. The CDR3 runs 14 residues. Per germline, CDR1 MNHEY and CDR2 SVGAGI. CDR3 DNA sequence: TGTGCCAGCAGTCGGGGGACAGGGATTGAAAAACTGTTTTTT. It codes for CASSRGTGIEKLFF.

The CDR3 DNA reads TGTGCCATCAGTGCGGACAGGGGTTCGGGTCAGCCCCAGCATTTT. Its translation: CAISADRGSGQPQHF. V usage is TRBV10-3 and J usage is TRBJ1-5; TRBD1 matches at 9 bases. This CDR3 has 15 amino acids. J was trimmed by 6 bases and V by 4 bases; bases with no gene match: 7. Germline V CDR1 and CDR2: ENHRY, SYGVKD.